This TCR beta chain derives from a study of T-cell reconstitution after alpha-beta-depleted transplantation in children. Germline V gives CDR1 SQVTM, CDR2 ANQGSEA. V lost 4 bases and J lost 4, with 11 bases in between. This CDR3 comprises 13 residues. Unique molecular identifiers featured in how the TCRbeta library was prepared. TCRdb used MiXCR to reprocess the PCR reads, holding one entry per CDR3 protein. The table lists nearly 200,000 distinct CDR3 sequences, roughly 6.3% of them singletons, with roughly 4.5% in the top ten. Many counts were recorded for this clonotype. Sample: PBMCs, taken before TCRalphabeta/CD19-depleted stem cell transplant. This TCR derives from a girl under three years old with combined immunodeficiency, due to receive a stem cell transplant. The chain carries TRBV29-1 and TRBJ2-1; D gene ambiguous. As DNA, the CDR3 is TGCAGCGTTGTCCGCGCTGGTTACAATGAGCAGTTCTTC. This translates into CSVVRAGYNEQFF.